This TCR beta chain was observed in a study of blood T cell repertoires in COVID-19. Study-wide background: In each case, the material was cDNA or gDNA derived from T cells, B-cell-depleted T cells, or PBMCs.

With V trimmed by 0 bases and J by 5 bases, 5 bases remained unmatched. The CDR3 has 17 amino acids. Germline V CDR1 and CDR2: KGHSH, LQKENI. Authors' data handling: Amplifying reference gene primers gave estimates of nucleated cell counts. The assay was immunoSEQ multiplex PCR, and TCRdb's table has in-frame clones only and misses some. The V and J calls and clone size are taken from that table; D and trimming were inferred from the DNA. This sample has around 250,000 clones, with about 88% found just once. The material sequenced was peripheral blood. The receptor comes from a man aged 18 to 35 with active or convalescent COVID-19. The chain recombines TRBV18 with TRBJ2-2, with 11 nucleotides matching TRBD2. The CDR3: CASSPPLAGGGTGELFF. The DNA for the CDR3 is TGTGCCAGCTCACCACCGCTAGCGGGAGGTGGAACCGGGGAGCTGTTTTTT.